The clone carrying this T cell receptor beta chain was recorded only once. What it recognizes is unknown. Assay: immunoSEQ multiplex PCR; the TCRdb copy retains only in-frame clones and omits some. The sample records 100,000 to 150,000 clones, approximately 86% being singletons. The data belong to a study of identifying expanded T cells in peripheral blood. Regarding the study as a whole: Variance in clone template counts between two-week samples significantly increased with total template count across all healthy donors. Over approximately two and four weeks, about 15 and 19 clones changed, versus 1.2 between replicates.

During the collection period, no donor immune events like infections were recorded. Sequences were obtained from blood. The clonotype comes from a person between 18 and 75 years old in good health.

This CDR3 is CASRTGGSNTIYF. In DNA form, the CDR3 reads TGTGCCAGCCGGACAGGGGGTTCAAACACCATATATTTT. The chain has TRBV6-5 and TRBJ1-3, with 10 bases identical to TRBD1. The CDR3 has 13 amino acids. J was trimmed by 6 bases and V by 8 bases; bases with no gene match: 4. Germline V gene lookup returns CDR1 MNHEY and CDR2 SVGAGI.